The clone carrying this T cell receptor (beta chain) was detected many times. Antigen: not known. The germline V gene has CDR1 MNHEY and CDR2 SVGEGT. V lost 2 bases to trimming and J lost 1 base, with 15 bases between them. The CDR3 sequence is 17 residues long. These data originate in a study of T cell repertoires in cytomegalovirus infection. Points from the study as a whole: Dominant in the ex vivo response were TCR beta clonotypes restricted by HLA-C and specific for CMV. Public TCR beta family frequency separated CMV-and-HLA carriers, including in an independent cohort.

In TCRdb, the reads were re-called with MiXCR into one record per CDR3 protein. The table includes around 530,000 distinct CDR3 sequences, about 15% detected once. This sequence originates from a human donor in good health (CMV status not recorded). Some clones in this sample may be carry-over from other donors' samples. Sequencing input: CD8+ T cells from PBMCs. The chain joins TRBV6-2 or TRBV6-3 to TRBJ2-1; possible D gene TRBD2, 6 bases. In nucleotides, the CDR3 is TGTGCCAGCAGTTACGTTGCGGGATTGAATTCCTACAATGAGCAGTTCTTC. Translated, it gives CASSYVAGLNSYNEQFF.